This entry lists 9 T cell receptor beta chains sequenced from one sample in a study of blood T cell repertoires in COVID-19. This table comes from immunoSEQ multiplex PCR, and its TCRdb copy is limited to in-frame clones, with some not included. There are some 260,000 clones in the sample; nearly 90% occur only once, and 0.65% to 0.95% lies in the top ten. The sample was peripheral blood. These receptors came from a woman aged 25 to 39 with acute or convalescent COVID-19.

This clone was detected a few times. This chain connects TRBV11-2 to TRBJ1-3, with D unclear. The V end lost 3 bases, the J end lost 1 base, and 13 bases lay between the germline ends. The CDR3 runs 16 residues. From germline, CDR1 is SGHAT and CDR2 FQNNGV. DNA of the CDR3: TGTGCCAGCAGCTTGTTTTTACGCGAGTCTGGAAACACCATATATTTT. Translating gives CASSLFLRESGNTIYF.

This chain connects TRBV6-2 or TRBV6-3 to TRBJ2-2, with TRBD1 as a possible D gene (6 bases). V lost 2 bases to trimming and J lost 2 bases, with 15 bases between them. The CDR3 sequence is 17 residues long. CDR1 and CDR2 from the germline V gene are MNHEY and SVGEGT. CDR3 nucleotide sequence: TGTGCCAGCAGTTACCCTAGGACAGCGAGTAACACCGGGGAGCTGTTTTTT. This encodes CASSYPRTASNTGELFF.

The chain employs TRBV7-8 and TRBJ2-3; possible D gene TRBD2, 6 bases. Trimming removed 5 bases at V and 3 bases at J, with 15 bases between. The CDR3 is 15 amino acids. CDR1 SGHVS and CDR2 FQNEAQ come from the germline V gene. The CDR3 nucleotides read TGTGCCAGCAGCCCCAAACTAGCTGGGACAGATACGCAGTATTTT. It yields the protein CASSPKLAGTDTQYF.

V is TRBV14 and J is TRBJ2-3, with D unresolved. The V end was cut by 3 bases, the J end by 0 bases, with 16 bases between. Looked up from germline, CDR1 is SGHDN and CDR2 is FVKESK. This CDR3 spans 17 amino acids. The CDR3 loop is CASSHPFGGASTDTQYF. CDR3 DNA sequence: TGTGCCAGCAGCCACCCCTTCGGCGGTGCTAGCACAGATACGCAGTATTTT.

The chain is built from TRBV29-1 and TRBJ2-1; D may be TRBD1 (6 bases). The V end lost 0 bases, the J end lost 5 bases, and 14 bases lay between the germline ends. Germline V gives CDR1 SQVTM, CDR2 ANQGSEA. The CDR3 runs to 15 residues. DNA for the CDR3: TGCAGCGTTGAAGAGCCGGGACATACAAACAATGAGCAGTTCTTC. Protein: CSVEEPGHTNNEQFF.

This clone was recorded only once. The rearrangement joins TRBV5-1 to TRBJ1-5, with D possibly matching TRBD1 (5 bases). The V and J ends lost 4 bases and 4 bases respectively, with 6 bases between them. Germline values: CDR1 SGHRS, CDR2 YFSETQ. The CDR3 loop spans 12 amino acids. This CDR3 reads CASSPGNQPQHF. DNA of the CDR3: TGCGCCAGCAGCCCAGGGAATCAGCCCCAGCATTTT.

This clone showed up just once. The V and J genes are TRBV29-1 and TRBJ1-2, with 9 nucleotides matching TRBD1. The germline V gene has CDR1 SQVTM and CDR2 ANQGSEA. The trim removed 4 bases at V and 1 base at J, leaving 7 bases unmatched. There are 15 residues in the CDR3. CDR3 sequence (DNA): TGCAGCGTTGGTCGACAGGGGGAAGGTAACTATGGCTACACCTTC. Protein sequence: CSVGRQGEGNYGYTF.

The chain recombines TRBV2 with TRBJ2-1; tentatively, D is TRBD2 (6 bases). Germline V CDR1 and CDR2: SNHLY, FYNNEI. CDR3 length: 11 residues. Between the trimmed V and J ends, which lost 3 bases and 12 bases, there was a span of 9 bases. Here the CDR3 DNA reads TGTGCCAGCAGTGAGCGGGGCTCGCAGTTCTTC. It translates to CASSERGSQFF.

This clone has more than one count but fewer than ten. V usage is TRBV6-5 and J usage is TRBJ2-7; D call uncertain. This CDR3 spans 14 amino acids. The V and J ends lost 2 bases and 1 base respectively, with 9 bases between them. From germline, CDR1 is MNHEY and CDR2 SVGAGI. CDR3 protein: CASSYTPLSYEQYF. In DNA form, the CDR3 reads TGTGCCAGCAGTTACACACCCCTTTCCTACGAGCAGTACTTC.